The rows below give T cell receptor beta chains drawn from one sample of a study of T cell clones after liver transplantation. The data were produced by immunoSEQ multiplex PCR, yet TCRdb's version contains in-frame clones alone and is incomplete. The sample has nearly 15,000 clones, about nine tenths seen once. This sample comprised CD8+ T cells from blood, obtained before liver transplant. Every receptor here comes from a human donor who received a liver transplant. Each CDR3 is given with its conserved first and last residue. The D gene is left open where the match is weak. A row's size may be missing; if present it is once, few, many or a size class.

len	v_gene	d_gene	j_gene	abundance	CDR3nt	CDR3aa
14	TRBV10-3	NA	TRBJ2-1	NA	TGTGCCACCGGCGACCGAAACTCCTACAATGAGCAGTTCTTC	CATGDRNSYNEQFF
14	TRBV9	NA	TRBJ2-1	once	TGTGCCAGCAGCGTAGCGGGAGATGGCAATGAGCAGTTCTTC	CASSVAGDGNEQFF
14	TRBV6-1	TRBD2	TRBJ2-7	once	TGTGCCAGCAGTGACGCTAGCGGGAGCTACGAGCAGTACTTC	CASSDASGSYEQYF
14	TRBV5-5	NA	TRBJ1-1	NA	TGTGCCAGCATCCCCAGGGGAGGGGTCACTGAAGCTTTCTTT	CASIPRGGVTEAFF
10	TRBV2	NA	TRBJ2-1	NA	TGTGCCAGCAGCACTCATGAGCAGTTCTTC	CASSTHEQFF
17	TRBV21-1	NA	TRBJ1-5	NA	TGTGCCAGCAGCAAAAATCGGCCAGGGTCGAGCAATCAGCCCCAGCATTTT	CASSKNRPGSSNQPQHF
14	TRBV7-9	NA	TRBJ1-1	NA	TGTGCCAGCAGCCCTTCCCACGGAGTAACTGAAGCTTTCTTT	CASSPSHGVTEAFF
19	TRBV7-3	TRBD2	TRBJ2-2	NA	TGTGCCAGCAGCCCGACAGGTAGCGGGAAGACAACGAACACCGGGGAGCTGTTTTTT	CASSPTGSGKTTNTGELFF
15	TRBV27	NA	TRBJ2-5	NA	TGTGCCAGCAGTGTGGACGGAGACTACCAAGAGACCCAGTACTTC	CASSVDGDYQETQYF
14	TRBV7-8	NA	TRBJ2-1	few	TGTGCCAGCAGCTTAGTATCAAACCCTGAGAAATGGTTCTTC	CASSLVSNPEKWFF
15	TRBV5-6	NA	TRBJ2-1	NA	TGTGCCAGCAGCTCGGGGTGGGGACGGATCAATGAGCAGTTCTTC	CASSSGWGRINEQFF
15	TRBV7-9	NA	TRBJ2-5	NA	TGTGCCAGCAGCCACAGGACGGACAGCCAAGAGACCCAGTACTTC	CASSHRTDSQETQYF
14	TRBV7-2	NA	TRBJ2-2	NA	TGTGCCAGCAGCTTAGACCACGGCACCGGGGAGCTGTTTTTT	CASSLDHGTGELFF
17	TRBV7-9	NA	TRBJ2-3	NA	TGTGCCAGTCTTCCGCGGGGCGGGCTCGAGAGCACAGATACGCAGTATTTT	CASLPRGGLESTDTQYF
11	TRBV27	NA	TRBJ2-7	NA	TGTGCCAGCAGTTTGGGGTACGAGCAGTACTTC	CASSLGYEQYF
15	TRBV27	NA	TRBJ2-3	NA	TGTGCCAGCAGTGGAAGGAGGGGGGCTGTGGATACGCAGTATTTT	CASSGRRGAVDTQYF
17	TRBV4-1	NA	TRBJ2-2	NA	TGCGCCAGCAGCCAAGTTAGAACAGGGTTGGGCACCGGGGAGCTGTTTTTT	CASSQVRTGLGTGELFF
16	TRBV27	TRBD1	TRBJ2-2	NA	TGTGCCAGCAGTAAAGGGACAGGGATCGCGGCCGGGGAGCTGTTTTTT	CASSKGTGIAAGELFF
12	TRBV28	NA	TRBJ2-7	few	TGTGCCAGCCGGCACACGGACTACGAGCAGTACTTC	CASRHTDYEQYF
14	TRBV7-9	NA	TRBJ1-5	NA	TGTGCCAGCAGCTTCGACACACCGAATCAGCCCCAGCATTTT	CASSFDTPNQPQHF
13	TRBV29-1	TRBD2	TRBJ2-7	NA	TGCAGCGCCGTAGCGGGAGGGAATTACGAGCAGTACTTC	CSAVAGGNYEQYF
16	TRBV28	NA	TRBJ1-1	NA	TGTGCCAGTGGAAAGTGGGCAGGGTTATCGAACACTGAAGCTTTCTTT	CASGKWAGLSNTEAFF
16	TRBV7-9	TRBD1	TRBJ2-7	NA	TGTGCCAGCAGCCCGGAGACAGGGAAGGGGTTTTACGAGCAGTACTTC	CASSPETGKGFYEQYF
15	TRBV29-1	NA	TRBJ2-2	NA	TGCAGCGTTGATATGGCCAGCATGGGCCCCGGGGAGCTGTTTTTT	CSVDMASMGPGELFF
14	TRBV28	TRBD1	TRBJ1-6	NA	TGTGCCAGCAGTTGGGACAGGGACAATTCACCCCTCCACTTT	CASSWDRDNSPLHF
12	TRBV7-6	NA	TRBJ2-7	NA	TGTGCCAGCAGCTTAGGCAGGGGCGAGCAGTACTTC	CASSLGRGEQYF
13	TRBV25-1	NA	TRBJ2-3	NA	TGTGCCAGCAGTGAATATTTACACTATACGCAGTATTTT	CASSEYLHYTQYF
15	TRBV4-2	NA	TRBJ1-3	NA	TGTGCCAGCAGCCAAGAACAGGGCGGGGGAAACACCATATATTTT	CASSQEQGGGNTIYF
13	TRBV6-1	NA	TRBJ2-7	once	TGTGCCAGCAGTGAAGGGGGCGCCTACGAGCAGTACTTC	CASSEGGAYEQYF
14	TRBV19	NA	TRBJ2-5	NA	TGTGCCAGTAGTAACGGGGGGCCTCTTGAGACCCAGTACTTC	CASSNGGPLETQYF
17	TRBV28	NA	TRBJ2-5	NA	TGTGCCAGCAGTTTTCGTGTGGTTCGGGCTGAACAAGAGACCCAGTACTTC	CASSFRVVRAEQETQYF
16	TRBV9	NA	TRBJ1-1	NA	TGTGCCAGCAGCGTTTTCCCGGCGGGACCAAACACTGAAGCTTTCTTT	CASSVFPAGPNTEAFF
13	TRBV4-1	NA	TRBJ1-1	NA	TGCGCCAGCAGTCACCCTAGCGGGGCTGAAGCTTTCTTT	CASSHPSGAEAFF
17	TRBV4-1	NA	TRBJ2-1	NA	TGCGCCAGCAGCCAAGATCGAGGGCAGGGACCCTACAATGAGCAGTTCTTC	CASSQDRGQGPYNEQFF
15	TRBV10-2	TRBD2	TRBJ2-1	once	TGCGCCAGCAGTGAGTTGCTAGCGGGAGACAATGAGCAGTTCTTC	CASSELLAGDNEQFF
12	TRBV7-3	TRBD1	TRBJ2-1	few	TGTGCCAGCAGCCCGGACAGGAATGAGCAGTTCTTC	CASSPDRNEQFF
16	TRBV29-1	NA	TRBJ1-2	NA	TGCAGCGTTGAAGATCCGGTAGTATTCCTCGGCTATGGCTACACCTTC	CSVEDPVVFLGYGYTF
17	TRBV5-6	NA	TRBJ2-7	NA	TGTGCCAGCAGCTTGGCCTTTTCGGGGCCCGGGACCTACGAGCAGTACTTC	CASSLAFSGPGTYEQYF
15	TRBV7-2	NA	TRBJ1-4	NA	TGTGCCAGCAGCTTCGTCGGGGGTGTCAATGAAAAACTGTTTTTT	CASSFVGGVNEKLFF
13	TRBV7-9	NA	TRBJ1-1	NA	TGTGCCAGCAGCTTAGCCGGTAACACTGAAGCTTTCTTT	CASSLAGNTEAFF
13	TRBV2	NA	TRBJ2-7	NA	TGTGCCAGCAGTGGACAGAGATCCTACGAGCAGTACTTC	CASSGQRSYEQYF
15	TRBV4-1	TRBD2	TRBJ2-7	NA	TGCGCCAGCAGCCATGGCGGGAGTGGGACCTACGAGCAGTACTTC	CASSHGGSGTYEQYF
13	TRBV9	TRBD1	TRBJ1-1	NA	TGTGCCAGCAGCGCCAGCCGACAGGGGGGAGCTTTCTTT	CASSASRQGGAFF
14	TRBV25-1	TRBD1	TRBJ2-1	NA	TGTGCCAGCACGTGGGCAGGGGGCAAGAATGAGCAGTTCTTC	CASTWAGGKNEQFF
11	TRBV13	NA	TRBJ2-1	NA	TGTGCCAGCAGCTTAGGGAATGAGCAGTTCTTC	CASSLGNEQFF
15	TRBV28	NA	TRBJ2-1	NA	TGTGCCAGCCTACCGGCAGGGGGGGCGGGGAATGAGCAGTTCTTC	CASLPAGGAGNEQFF
16	TRBV19	TRBD1	TRBJ1-2	NA	TGTGCCAGTAGTCCCTTCGGACAGGGATATGACTATGGCTACACCTTC	CASSPFGQGYDYGYTF
15	TRBV7-8	NA	TRBJ2-5	NA	TGTGCCAGCAGCTGGGGGCGGCAGTACCAAGAGACCCAGTACTTC	CASSWGRQYQETQYF
16	TRBV6-5	TRBD1	TRBJ1-2	NA	TGTGCCAGCAGTTACGACCCATCTCGCAGGGGGGAAGGCTACACCTTC	CASSYDPSRRGEGYTF
11	TRBV20-1	NA	TRBJ2-1	NA	TGCAGTGCGAACGGCTACAATGAGCAGTTCTTC	CSANGYNEQFF
13	TRBV27	NA	TRBJ2-2	NA	TGTGCCAGCAGTGTGACAGGTATCGGGGAGCTGTTTTTT	CASSVTGIGELFF